This T cell receptor (beta chain) was documented in a study of T cell responses to AZD1222 COVID-19 vaccine (dated by TCRdb to the early 2020s). General notes on the study: A total of under 250 trial participants underwent TCR sequencing, of whom some 200 had received two doses of AZD1222 and some 26 had received two doses of the MenACWY control vaccine. Trial participants were enrolled by age into subgroups of 18-55, 56-69 and 70-plus years, and about 150, 27 and 61 TCR-sequenced participants, respectively, were included in these subgroups.

In the paper's terms, the time point label means: baseline before first vaccination. The treatment or condition label of this sample denotes: meningococcal conjugate vaccine given as trial control. Vaccinee samples came from UK trials COV001 and COV002, including a single-blind randomized controlled phase 2/3 trial of AZD1222 (ChAdOx1 nCoV-19) in healthy adults. For TCRbeta chain sequencing, PBMC samples from trial participants were taken at day 0 and at day 28 after the second dose. Paper-wide results and their limitations: Because no day 14 peak-response samples were available, the repertoires could be characterized only after the peak T cell response. Reportedly, almost half of the unique spike-specific TCRs recognized epitopes lying outside the regions that are mutated in the B.1.351 and B.1.1.7 variants. In the small 56-69-year group, the increase in depth fell short of significance, most likely because of low power. CD4 TCRs associated with the vaccine covered the entire spike protein, and the dominant responses were in regions 160-218 and 743-854. After two AZD1222 doses, both the breadth and the depth of spike-specific TCRs were significantly higher than at day 0 and than in MenACWY recipients. Conclusions about previously exposed vaccinees were limited because only 5 or 6 AZD1222 recipients were SARS-CoV-2 seropositive at baseline. Participants were mostly white British, with more females than males. The authors suggested clonal diversity may have been underestimated.

Points on this clone: The antigen this receptor binds is unknown. The sample holds no much larger clone one base away, and base qualities are not on file.

The CDR3 regions of human TCRbeta chains were subjected to immunosequencing. The paper's processing steps were these. Repertoire TCRs were matched against a reference library of SARS-CoV-2-specific TCRs generated with the MIRA antigen-specificity platform. Breadth was defined as the fraction of unique TCRs that were SARS-CoV-2-associated. Depth was defined as the fraction of total T cells that were SARS-CoV-2-associated. Using the MIRA data, each spike-specific TCR was assigned both to the spike region to which the TCR was reactive and to a CD4 or CD8 class. Log10-transformed breadth and depth values were compared by one-way ANOVA with Sidak's multiple comparisons tests. Not all clones reach the TCRdb copy of this immuneACCESS table, which keeps in-frame sequences only. Checked studies attribute under half of the gap to unresolved V genes and leave the rest unexplained. The V and J calls and clone size are taken from that table; D and trimming were inferred from the DNA. This sample is represented by roughly 80,000 clones; roughly 87% of them were singletons. The ten top clones hold 4% to 5.5% of the sample.

The CDR3 runs 16 amino acids, cysteine and phenylalanine included. Only CDR3 DNA remains: 48 bases, in frame from the first base. The germline V gene supplies CDR1 SGHVS and CDR2 FQNEAQ. Between the V and J ends, shortened by 4 bases and 4 bases respectively, the junction contains 19 bases. The V and J genes are TRBV7-8 and TRBJ1-2, with the D gene not confidently named. Sequenced material: peripheral blood, taken on day 0 of MenACWY control vaccination. This sequence was found in an adult in good health. CDR3 protein: CASSSPGVSDSYGYTF. Read as DNA, the sequence is TGTGCCAGCAGCTCCCCTGGCGTAAGTGATAGCTATGGCTACACCTTC. Full variable domain (CDR3 extended with the reference TRBV7-8 and TRBJ1-2 proteins): GAGVSQSPRYKVAKRGQDVALRCDPISGHVSLFWYQQALGQGPEFLTYFQNEAQLDKSGLPSDRFFAERPEGSVSTLKIQRTQQEDSAVYLCASSSPGVSDSYGYTFGSGTRLTVV.